This T cell receptor beta chain was identified in a study of blood T cell repertoires in COVID-19. Overall study: Nucleic acid was either cDNA or gDNA, and it came from T cells, B-cell-depleted T cells, or PBMCs.

How the authors handled the data: How many nucleated cells were present was estimated from reference gene primer amplification. The repertoire was sequenced with immunoSEQ multiplex PCR; TCRdb's copy has only in-frame clones and lacks some. D and trimming were read from the DNA, whereas the V and J calls and clone size are those reported in that table. The sample consists of about 260,000 clones, 80% to 95% of them appearing once. Germline values: CDR1 MNHNS, CDR2 SASEGT. V lost 3 bases and J lost 3; bases outside the gene matches: 7. The CDR3 extends over 16 amino acids. The sample was peripheral blood. J is TRBJ2-7 and V is TRBV6-1; 11 bases align to TRBD1. This receptor was obtained from a person aged 18-29 years with COVID-19, enrolled during active disease. CDR3 in DNA: TGTGCCAGCAGTGATATCCAGGACAGGGGGCTCTACGAGCAGTACTTC. It is translated as CASSDIQDRGLYEQYF.